This is a list of T cell receptor beta chains from one sample in a study of OX40 agonist ivuxolimab in advanced cancers. Sequenced by immunoSEQ multiplex PCR; TCRdb stores in-frame clones only, minus some. Here the sample spans 83,000 or so clones, 90% to 95% being singletons. Source: CD4+ or CD8+ T cells sorted from blood, taken in a trial of the OX40 agonist ivuxolimab. Receptor source: an adult with an advanced solid tumor such as melanoma, head and neck, liver or kidney cancer. Both conserved end residues are part of each CDR3. A D gene is named only where the DNA matches it firmly. Size values are once, few and many counts, or a class for expanded clones, and some rows have none.

>TRBJ1-6|.|once|TRBV6-1
CASLSRASNSPLHF
TGTGCCAGCCTAAGCCGGGCCTCTAATTCACCCCTCCACTTT
>TRBJ2-2|TRBD2|.|TRBV4-3
CASSQVASGSFRTGELFF
TGCGCCAGCAGCCAAGTGGCTAGCGGGAGTTTCCGGACCGGGGAGCTGTTTTTT
>TRBJ2-2|.|.|TRBV5-4
CASSLRAGRNTGELFF
TGTGCCAGCAGCTTGAGGGCAGGGAGGAACACCGGGGAGCTGTTTTTT
>TRBJ1-2|TRBD1|once|TRBV6-5
CASSNYRQGDYGYTF
TGTGCCAGCAGTAATTATCGACAGGGGGACTATGGCTACACCTTC
>TRBJ2-2|.|.|TRBV14
CASSQRPSDYTGELFF
TGTGCCAGCAGCCAACGACCTAGCGATTACACCGGGGAGCTGTTTTTT
>TRBJ2-3|.|.|TRBV19
CASSIKDTQYF
TGTGCCAGTAGTATTAAAGATACGCAGTATTTT
>TRBJ2-3|.|.|TRBV7-8
CASSPRDSGSVSTDTQYF
TGTGCCAGCAGCCCCCGGGACAGCGGGTCCGTTAGCACAGATACGCAGTATTTT
>TRBJ2-1|TRBD2|.|TRBV6-6
CASRLAGGPYNEQFF
TGTGCCAGCAGGCTAGCGGGAGGGCCCTACAATGAGCAGTTCTTC
>TRBJ2-1|.|.|TRBV19
CASSIGQAYNEQFF
TGTGCCAGTAGTATAGGCCAGGCCTACAATGAGCAGTTCTTC
>TRBJ1-5|TRBD1|.|TRBV19
CASSISLRGGNQPQHF
TGTGCCAGTAGTATAAGTCTCAGGGGGGGCAATCAGCCCCAGCATTTT
>TRBJ1-5|.|.|TRBV19
CASSIKVGQPQHF
TGTGCCAGTAGTATTAAGGTTGGACAGCCCCAGCATTTT
>TRBJ1-3|.|.|TRBV6-1
CASSEEPVQTGNTIYF
TGTGCCAGCAGTGAAGAGCCAGTCCAAACTGGAAACACCATATATTTT
>TRBJ1-2|.|.|TRBV19
CASSTWTANYYGYTF
TGTGCCAGTAGTACATGGACAGCAAACTACTATGGCTACACCTTC
>TRBJ1-4|.|.|TRBV7-2
CASSRRVATNEKLFF
TGTGCCAGCAGCCGACGGGTTGCAACTAATGAAAAACTGTTTTTT
>TRBJ2-5|TRBD2|.|TRBV4-3
CASSPLSGGTQYF
TGCGCCAGCAGCCCCCTCTCGGGGGGAACCCAGTACTTC
>TRBJ1-1|.|.|TRBV6-5
CASSSRVTEAFF
TGTGCCAGCAGTTCCAGGGTCACTGAAGCTTTCTTT
>TRBJ2-1|.|once|TRBV19
CASSILASPDGDEQFF
TGTGCCAGTAGTATCCTGGCTAGCCCGGATGGGGATGAGCAGTTCTTC
>TRBJ2-1|TRBD2|.|TRBV27
CASRLRGTSGANNEQFF
TGTGCCAGCAGACTACGTGGGACTAGCGGGGCCAACAATGAGCAGTTCTTC
>TRBJ2-1|TRBD2|.|TRBV2
CASSVGLAVNNEQFF
TGTGCCAGCAGTGTTGGACTAGCGGTTAACAATGAGCAGTTCTTC
>TRBJ2-1|TRBD1|.|TRBV5-1
CASSLVTGALNNEQFF
TGCGCCAGCAGCTTGGTAACAGGGGCCCTCAACAATGAGCAGTTCTTC
>TRBJ1-3|TRBD1|.|TRBV7-8
CASSFVGRGRTSGNTIYF
TGTGCCAGCAGCTTCGTGGGTAGGGGGCGAACGTCTGGAAACACCATATATTTT
>TRBJ2-1|.|.|TRBV4-2
CASSLADSRGNEQFF
TGTGCCAGCAGCCTTGCGGACAGTCGGGGGAATGAGCAGTTCTTC
>TRBJ1-4|TRBD1|.|TRBV9
CASSVGDRGIVSEKLFF
TGTGCCAGCAGCGTAGGGGACAGGGGAATTGTAAGCGAAAAACTGTTTTTT
>TRBJ2-1|TRBD2|once|TRBV10-3
CAISEGTSVNEQFF
TGTGCCATCAGTGAGGGGACTAGCGTCAATGAGCAGTTCTTC
>TRBJ1-1|.|few|TRBV6-1
CASSYMGKAFF
TGTGCCAGCAGTTACATGGGGAAAGCTTTCTTT
>TRBJ2-4|.|.|TRBV19
CASSIGAKNIQYF
TGTGCCAGTAGTATAGGCGCCAAAAACATTCAGTACTTC
>TRBJ2-7|.|.|TRBV18
CASSPTTGRIDEQYF
TGTGCCAGCTCACCCACAACGGGGCGAATCGACGAGCAGTACTTC
>TRBJ2-1|.|.|TRBV4-3
CASSQARLQTAGNEQFF
TGCGCCAGCAGCCAAGCCAGATTACAGACGGCCGGCAATGAGCAGTTCTTC
>TRBJ1-6|.|once|TRBV27
CASSLSGHSYNSPLHF
TGTGCCAGCAGTTTATCGGGACATAGCTATAATTCACCCCTCCACTTT
>TRBJ1-1|.|.|TRBV11-2
CASSLELNTEAFF
TGTGCCAGCAGCTTAGAACTGAACACTGAAGCTTTCTTT
>TRBJ2-1|.|.|TRBV18
CASSNSPANEQFF
TGTGCCAGCTCTAATAGCCCCGCCAATGAGCAGTTCTTC
>TRBJ2-1|TRBD1|.|TRBV28
CASSTPGTGGAGSSYNEQFF
TGTGCCAGCAGCACCCCCGGGACAGGGGGCGCCGGCAGCTCCTACAATGAGCAGTTCTTC
>TRBJ1-1|TRBD1|.|TRBV2
CASSKTDRGIEAFF
TGTGCCAGCTCAAAAACGGACAGGGGCATCGAAGCTTTCTTT
>TRBJ2-1|TRBD1|.|TRBV5-1
CATSPWTGNNEQFF
TGCGCCACCTCCCCCTGGACAGGGAACAATGAGCAGTTCTTC
>TRBJ1-4|TRBD1|.|TRBV7-9
CASSLGDREANEKLFF
TGTGCCAGCAGCTTAGGTGACAGGGAAGCTAATGAAAAACTGTTTTTT
>TRBJ2-7|TRBD2|.|TRBV19
CASSAGTKIAYEQYF
TGTGCCAGTAGTGCCGGGACTAAGATAGCCTACGAGCAGTACTTC
>TRBJ2-2|.|.|TRBV5-6
CASSQGRELLFF
TGTGCCAGCAGCCAGGGTAGGGAGTTGCTGTTTTTT
>TRBJ2-5|.|many|TRBV7-6
CASSLGAGGETQYF
TGTGCCAGCAGCTTGGGGGCCGGGGGAGAGACCCAGTACTTC
>TRBJ2-7|.|.|TRBV7-9
CASSLYIGTYEQYF
TGTGCCAGCAGCTTATATATTGGGACCTACGAGCAGTACTTC
>TRBJ1-5|.|once|TRBV9
CASSPGTDQPQHF
TGTGCCAGCAGCCCAGGGACTGATCAGCCCCAGCATTTT
>TRBJ2-6|.|.|TRBV6-1
CASSLSGANVLTF
TGTGCCAGCTCTCTCTCGGGGGCCAACGTCCTGACTTTC
>TRBJ2-7|.|.|TRBV5-4
CASSLLGDGIYEQYF
TGTGCCAGCAGCTTGCTTGGAGACGGCATCTACGAGCAGTACTTC
>TRBJ2-5|TRBD2|.|TRBV5-1
CASSHGPGGETQYF
TGCGCCAGCAGCCACGGACCCGGGGGGGAGACCCAGTACTTC
>TRBJ2-7|.|few|TRBV7-2
CASSLIGVAGRRDEQYF
TGTGCCAGCAGCTTAATCGGGGTGGCCGGACGAAGAGACGAGCAGTACTTC
>TRBJ1-2|.|.|TRBV18
CASSREANYGYTF
TGTGCCAGCTCCAGGGAGGCGAACTATGGCTACACCTTC
>TRBJ1-5|TRBD1|.|TRBV30
CAWSVGTGGVQPQHF
TGTGCCTGGAGTGTAGGGACAGGGGGGGTTCAGCCCCAGCATTTT
>TRBJ2-3|TRBD2|.|TRBV7-2
CASSLAGRRTDTQYF
TGTGCCAGCAGCTTAGCCGGGAGGAGAACAGATACGCAGTATTTT
>TRBJ2-3|.|.|TRBV29-1
CSVDTDTQYF
TGCAGCGTCGACACAGATACGCAGTATTTT